This entry features one T cell receptor (beta chain) sequence. Amplification used 60 Vbeta primers and 13 Jbeta primers. The data were produced by immunoSEQ multiplex PCR, yet TCRdb's version contains in-frame clones alone and is incomplete. Here the sample spans over 80,000 clones, over 60% being singletons. Between the trimmed V and J ends, which lost 6 bases and 0 bases, there was a span of 13 bases. CDR3 length equals 15 residues. Germline V lookup: CDR1 MNHEY, CDR2 SVGAGI. The data originate from a study of cytomegalovirus exposure and HLA in healthy donors. The sequence was collected from a female donor in good health and CMV-seronegative. The chain links TRBV6-5 to TRBJ2-3, with a weak D call TRBD2 (5 bases). Sequencing was performed on PBMCs. The CDR3 loop reads CASRTERSSTDTQYF. The CDR3 region has the DNA TGTGCCAGCAGAACCGAGCGGTCTAGCACAGATACGCAGTATTTT.